This T cell receptor (beta chain) was retrieved from a study of shared clonotypes between healthy human individuals (dated by TCRdb to the early 2020s). Regarding the complete study: Two women and a few men aged 18 to 49 years were included in the cohort. Leukapheresis yielded between about 0.9 and 10 billion PBMCs per donor. Libraries were prepared and TCR repertoires were sequenced by different laboratories using diverse techniques, in order to increase sequencing depth and limit assay-specific biases. For each donor, CD4 naive and CD4 memory were each given three plates, CD8 naive was given two plates, and CD8 memory was given one plate. To estimate repertoire size and how much clonotype sharing occurs between individuals, the study deeply sequenced the blood TCR repertoires of a handful of healthy adults. Overall results and qualifications from the work: Compared with non-shared clonotypes, clonotypes shared by all four sorted-subset donors had higher generation probabilities. Based on pairwise subsampling, the degree of clonotype sharing among donors was expected to be affected by sequencing depth. Sharing across a few donors was observed for roughly 5.4% of naive CD4, about 4% of naive CD8, over 2% of memory CD4, and over 0.3% of memory CD8 clonotypes. Sampling was limited to blood, and TCR repertoires in tissue likely differ from TCR repertoires in blood. Because the study included a small number of donors, the genetic and exposure-history diversity represented was limited. Incomplete sequencing was indicated by rarefaction of sorted-subset datasets, despite the large sequencing depth. Naive subsets generally had larger estimated clonotype richness than memory subsets did.

Using the deep immunoSEQ assay, TCR CDR3 regions were amplified from genomic DNA by multiplex PCR. For each cell subset, the extracted genomic DNA was distributed evenly across all wells of several immunoSEQ 96-well plates, and each plate served as one replicate. For sorted subsets, 150 to 250 ng genomic DNA, equal to 30,000 to 35,000 T cell genomes, was loaded into each replicate PCR. Purified libraries were quantified with a Qubit 3.0 fluorometer, sized on a Bioanalyzer 2100, and re-quantified with the KAPA Library Quantification kit. Every immunoSEQ 96-well plate was sequenced on a separate single-read 150-cycle Illumina NextSeq 550 flow cell. The published analysis was carried out like this. The immunoSEQ output contained only junctional sequences without quality scores, so filtering could not match that applied to full-length reads. To assign V/J genes and CDR3, sequences were annotated using PyIR, a Python wrapper for IgBLAST v1.9, with IMGT germline references. Any read was removed if the V/J assignment was weak (E-value above 1e-6), the CDR3 was missing, or the read contained stop codons, out-of-frame junctions, or ambiguous translated residues. A V3J clonotype was defined by an identical inferred V gene, J gene, and CDR3 amino acid sequence. The percentage overlap between two repertoires was calculated by dividing the number of shared unique clonotypes by the size of the smaller repertoire. Richness of each repertoire was evaluated using RTK rarefaction, the Chao1 estimator, and Recon v2.1 estimates of unobserved clonotypes. OLGA was used to compute generation probabilities for all TCRbeta clonotypes that the gDNA method yielded from several donors. The immuneACCESS repertoire file appears here via TCRdb, limited to in-frame rearrangements. These files lack a portion of the clones; in checked studies, under half of the deficit traces to unresolved V genes, and the cause of the others is not known. V and J calls and clone size are as listed in that table; D and trimming were resolved from the DNA. This sample gives under 1,900,000 clones in total; about 98.5% of them show up just once. The biggest ten clones account for over 0.3% of the sample.

Healthy HIV-negative adults with no recently reported acute infections or vaccinations were included as donors. Only Caucasian adults living in Nashville, Tennessee, USA were represented among the donors. CD4+ T cells were enriched by magnetic negative selection, after which naive cells were positively selected on CD45RA and the negative fraction was taken as the memory subset. Blood was obtained by leukapheresis, after which PBMCs were separated by Ficoll-Histopaque density gradient centrifugation and cryopreserved in liquid nitrogen vapor phase. Analytical flow cytometry was used to check the purity and quantity of each magnetically sorted T cell population. Genomic DNA was isolated from every sorted fraction and measured by UV absorbance on a Nanodrop 2000c. As concerns this clone: It lacks a known antigen. Per-nucleotide qualities are absent, and no much larger clonotype sits a single base away.

Per the germline V gene, SGDLS is the CDR1 and YYNGEE is the CDR2. V has 4 bases trimmed and J has 4 bases trimmed; junction bases matching no gene number 9. The cysteine opens and the phenylalanine closes a CDR3 of 15 amino acids. Only the CDR3 region is kept as DNA, spanning 45 bases read in frame from base 1. Sequences were obtained from naive CD4+ T cells sorted from blood. Explained via the paper, the cell subset or site label denotes: CD45RA+ positively selected. This TCR was recovered from a man aged 25 to 40 in good health. The sequence joins TRBV9 to TRBJ1-2; 8 bases in the middle match TRBD1. Here the CDR3 is given as CASSPKDRDFYGYTF. The sequenced DNA is TGTGCCAGCAGCCCCAAGGACAGGGACTTCTATGGCTACACCTTC.